Given below is one T cell receptor beta chain in context. Its antigen remains unknown. This sample includes further DNA sequences coding for the same CDR3. This specimen comes from a study of T cell responses to AZD1222 COVID-19 vaccine. Method: immunoSEQ multiplex PCR; TCRdb's copy keeps in-frame clones and lacks some. Among some 120,000 clones listed, approximately 85% were seen once. Trimming pared 1 base from V and 2 bases from J, leaving 5 bases between. The CDR3 covers 13 residues. Germline CDR1 and CDR2: LGHDT and YNNKEL (reference sequence). Study-wide findings and caveats: In a largely white British group with more females than males, clonal diversity was possibly underestimated. Spike-specific TCR breadth and depth grew following two AZD1222 doses. Repertoires in all cases were sampled only once the peak T cell response had passed.

The specimen was peripheral blood, collected on day 0 of MenACWY control vaccination. The receptor was derived from an adult in good health. This chain uses TRBV3-1 (or the pseudogene TRBV3-2) with TRBJ1-1; D is unclear. The chain's CDR3 is CASSQAGNTEAFF. CDR3 nucleotides: TGTGCCAGCAGCCAAGCAGGCAACACTGAAGCTTTCTTT.